This T cell receptor (beta chain) appears in the sequencing data of a study of cytomegalovirus exposure and HLA in healthy donors. Overall study: The 100 million to 120 million unique TCR beta sequences, from some 170 million T cells, were found by an earlier analysis. From donors who were HLA-typed, an early data release held 80 million or so unique TCRs. Researchers found that roughly 77% of just under 400 genotyped donors fell within the Caucasian-associated ancestry cluster.

A note on this clone: Its antigen is not identified.

The CDR3 contains 12 residues. Looked up from germline, CDR1 is SGHRS and CDR2 is YFSETQ. The ends lost 4 bases at V and 5 bases at J; junction bases unmatched: 3. This PCR relied on a set of 60 Vbeta primers and 13 Jbeta primers. Data came from immunoSEQ multiplex PCR; TCRdb stores just in-frame clones and leaves some out. The data hold about 82,000 clones, with approximately 79% observed a single time. Study results and caveats: The authors listed around 150 TCR beta chains as cytomegalovirus-associated.

Sequencing used PBMCs. The rearrangement links TRBV5-1 to TRBJ2-7; 7 positions match TRBD2. The clonotype comes from a human donor in good health. The CDR3, as DNA: TGCGCCAGCAGCGGGGGAGGGGACGAGCAGTACTTC. Amino acid sequence: CASSGGGDEQYF.